This T cell receptor (beta chain) comes out of a study of blood T cells in healthy people across ages. Study conclusions and caveats: The authors considered diversity estimates from one million T cells to be underestimates.

Primed by a sample-barcoded 5' primer and a J-beta primer mix, a second PCR proceeded for about 6 to 12 cycles. TCRdb re-derived calls from the 5' RACE reads in MiXCR, one entry per CDR3 protein. The sample shows hundreds of thousands of distinct CDR3 sequences, about 53% of them seen only once. Germline-derived CDR1 and CDR2 are SGHTA and FQGNSA. Trimming at V came to 6 bases and at J to 2 bases, leaving 6 bases not matched to a gene. The CDR3 runs 15 residues. This clonotype was counted a single time. What it binds is not known. V is TRBV7-2 and J is TRBJ2-3, with 9 nucleotides matching TRBD1. This receptor was identified in a man in his 60s in good health. Material for sequencing was blood. The CDR3 sequence: CASSYDRGITDTQYF. The CDR3, as DNA: TGTGCCAGCAGTTACGACAGGGGGATCACAGATACGCAGTATTTT.